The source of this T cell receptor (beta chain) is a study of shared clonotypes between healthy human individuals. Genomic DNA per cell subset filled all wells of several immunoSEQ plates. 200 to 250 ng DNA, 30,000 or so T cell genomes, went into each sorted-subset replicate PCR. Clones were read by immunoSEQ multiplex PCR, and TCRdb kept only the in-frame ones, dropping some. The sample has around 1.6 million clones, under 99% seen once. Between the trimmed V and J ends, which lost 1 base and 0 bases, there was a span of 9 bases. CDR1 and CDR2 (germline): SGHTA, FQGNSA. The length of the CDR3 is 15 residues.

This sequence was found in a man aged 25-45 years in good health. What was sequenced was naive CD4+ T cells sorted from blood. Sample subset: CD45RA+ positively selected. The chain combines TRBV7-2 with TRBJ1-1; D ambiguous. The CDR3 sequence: CASSLEGLMNTEAFF. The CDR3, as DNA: TGTGCCAGCAGCTTAGAAGGCTTGATGAACACTGAAGCTTTCTTT.